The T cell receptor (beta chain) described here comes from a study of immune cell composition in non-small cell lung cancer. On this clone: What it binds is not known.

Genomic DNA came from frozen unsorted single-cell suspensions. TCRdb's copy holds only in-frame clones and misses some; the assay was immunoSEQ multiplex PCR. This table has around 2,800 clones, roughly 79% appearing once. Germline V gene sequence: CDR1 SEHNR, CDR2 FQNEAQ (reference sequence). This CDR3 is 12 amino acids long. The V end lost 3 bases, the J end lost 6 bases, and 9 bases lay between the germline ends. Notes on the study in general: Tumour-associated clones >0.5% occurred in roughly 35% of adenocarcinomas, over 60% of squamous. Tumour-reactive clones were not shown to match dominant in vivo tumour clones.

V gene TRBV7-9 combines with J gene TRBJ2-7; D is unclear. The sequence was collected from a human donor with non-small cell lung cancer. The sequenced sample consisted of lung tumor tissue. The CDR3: CASSFQSLEQYF. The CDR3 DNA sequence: TGTGCCAGCAGCTTTCAGTCCCTCGAGCAGTACTTC.